This T cell receptor (beta chain) was found in a study of T-cell reconstitution after alpha-beta-depleted transplantation in children. The germline CDR1 and CDR2 sequences are SGHTA and FQGNSA. The V gene lost 1 base and the J gene lost 7 bases, with 16 bases spanning the gap. The length of the CDR3 is 15 residues. This sample's TCRbeta library carried unique molecular identifier barcodes. TCRdb processed the PCR reads anew with MiXCR; each CDR3 protein has one entry. The sample has more than 75,000 distinct CDR3 sequences, more than 20% seen once. This clonotype has more than one count but fewer than ten. Its target is not known. Study-wide results and limits: The study traced high day-60 TCRbeta diversity in some patients to surviving recipient T cells and thymic progenitors. Most T-cell counts and diversity one year after the transplant came from T cells that were newly produced. Where alpha-beta T cells came from about two months after transplant was reportedly several hundred expanded graft clones.

The sequences come from PBMCs, collected before TCRalphabeta/CD19-depleted stem cell transplant. The chain couples TRBV7-2 to TRBJ1-1; D is perhaps TRBD1 (6 bases). The sequence was obtained from a boy aged 2 to 10 with acute lymphoblastic leukemia, due to receive a stem cell transplant. CDR3 nucleotides: TGTGCCAGCAGCTTAGGGGGGGCAGGGTTGGGTGAAGCTTTCTTT. The encoded protein is CASSLGGAGLGEAFF. The full variable domain, rest sourced from reference TRBV7-2 and TRBJ1-1, is GAGVSQSPSNKVTEKGKDVELRCDPISGHTALYWYRQSLGQGLEFLIYFQGNSAPDKSGLPSDRFSAERTGGSVSTLTIQRTQQEDSAVYLCASSLGGAGLGEAFFGQGTRLTVV.